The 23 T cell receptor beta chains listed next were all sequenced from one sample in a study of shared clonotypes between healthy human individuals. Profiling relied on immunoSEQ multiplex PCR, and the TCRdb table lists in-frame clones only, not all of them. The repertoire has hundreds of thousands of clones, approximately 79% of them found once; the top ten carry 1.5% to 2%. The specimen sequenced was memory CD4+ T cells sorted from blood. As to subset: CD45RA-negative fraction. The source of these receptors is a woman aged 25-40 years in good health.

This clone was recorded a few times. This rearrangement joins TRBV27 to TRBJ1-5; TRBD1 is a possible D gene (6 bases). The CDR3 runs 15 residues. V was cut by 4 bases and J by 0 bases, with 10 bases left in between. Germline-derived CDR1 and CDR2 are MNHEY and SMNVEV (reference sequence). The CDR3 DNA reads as TGTGCCAGCAGTTCACAGGGAAATAGCAATCAGCCCCAGCATTTT. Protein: CASSSQGNSNQPQHF.

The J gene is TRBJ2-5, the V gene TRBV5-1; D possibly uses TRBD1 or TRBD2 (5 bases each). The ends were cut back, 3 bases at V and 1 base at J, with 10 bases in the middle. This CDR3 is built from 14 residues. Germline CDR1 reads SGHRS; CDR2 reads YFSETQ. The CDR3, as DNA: TGCGCCAGCAGCTGGGGGAAGACCCAAGAGACCCAGTACTTC. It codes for CASSWGKTQETQYF.

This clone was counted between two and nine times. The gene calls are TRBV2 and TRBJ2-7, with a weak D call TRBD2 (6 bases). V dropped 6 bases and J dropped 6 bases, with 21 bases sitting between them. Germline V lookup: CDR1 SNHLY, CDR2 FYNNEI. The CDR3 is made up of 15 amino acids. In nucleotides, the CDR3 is TGTGCCAGCAGCGGCCCCGGAGGAGGGGTTGGCGAGCAGTACTTC. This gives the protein CASSGPGGGVGEQYF.

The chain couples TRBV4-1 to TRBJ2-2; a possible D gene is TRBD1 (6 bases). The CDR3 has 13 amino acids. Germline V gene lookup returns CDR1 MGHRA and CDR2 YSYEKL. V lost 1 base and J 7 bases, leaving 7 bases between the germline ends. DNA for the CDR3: TGCGCCAGCAGCCAAGCCAGGGGCGGGGAGCTGTTTTTT. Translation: CASSQARGGELFF.

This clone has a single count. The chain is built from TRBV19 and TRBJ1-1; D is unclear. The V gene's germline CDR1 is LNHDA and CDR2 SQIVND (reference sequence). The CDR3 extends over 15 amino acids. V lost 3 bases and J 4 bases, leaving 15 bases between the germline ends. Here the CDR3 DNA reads TGTGCCAGTAGTATCTGGGGAGGGCTGGGCACTGAAGCTTTCTTT. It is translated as CASSIWGGLGTEAFF. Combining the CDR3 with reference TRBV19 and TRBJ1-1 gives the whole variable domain DGGITQSPKYLFRKEGQNVTLSCEQNLNHDAMYWYRQDPGQGLRLIYYSQIVNDFQKGDIAEGYSVSREKKESFPLTVTSAQKNPTAFYLCASSIWGGLGTEAFFGQGTRLTVV.

CDR3 coding DNA: TGCGCCAGCGGAACCGGGACAGAACACACTGAAGCTTTCTTT. Amino acids: CASGTGTEHTEAFF. V and J are TRBV5-1 and TRBJ1-1; 7 nucleotides align to TRBD1. V shed 7 bases, J shed 3 bases, and the junction held 9 bases outside the gene matches. This CDR3 is built from 14 residues. Germline values: CDR1 SGHRS, CDR2 YFSETQ.

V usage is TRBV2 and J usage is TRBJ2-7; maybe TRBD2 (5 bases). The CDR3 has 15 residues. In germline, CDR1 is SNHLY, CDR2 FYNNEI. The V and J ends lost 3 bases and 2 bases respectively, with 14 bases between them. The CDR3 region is CASSDPLGGTYEQYF. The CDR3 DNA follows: TGTGCCAGCAGTGACCCACTAGGAGGCACCTACGAGCAGTACTTC.

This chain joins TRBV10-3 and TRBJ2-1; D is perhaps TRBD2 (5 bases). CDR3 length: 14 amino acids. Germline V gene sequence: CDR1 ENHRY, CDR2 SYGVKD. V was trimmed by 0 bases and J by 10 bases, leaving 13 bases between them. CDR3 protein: CAISESSNKREQFF. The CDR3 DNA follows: TGTGCCATCAGTGAGTCGAGTAATAAGCGGGAGCAGTTCTTC.

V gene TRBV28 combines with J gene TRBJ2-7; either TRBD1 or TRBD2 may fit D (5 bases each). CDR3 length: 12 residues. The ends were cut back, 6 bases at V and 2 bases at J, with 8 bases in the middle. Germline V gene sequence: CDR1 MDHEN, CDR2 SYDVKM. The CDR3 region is CASRGDPYEQYF. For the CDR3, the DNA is TGTGCCAGCAGGGGGGACCCCTACGAGCAGTACTTC.

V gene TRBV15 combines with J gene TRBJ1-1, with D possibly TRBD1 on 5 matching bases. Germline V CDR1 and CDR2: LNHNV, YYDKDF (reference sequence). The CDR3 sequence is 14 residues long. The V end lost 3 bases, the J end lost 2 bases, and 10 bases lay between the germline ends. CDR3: CATSSFGANTEAFF. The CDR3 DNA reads TGTGCCACCAGCAGTTTCGGGGCTAACACTGAAGCTTTCTTT. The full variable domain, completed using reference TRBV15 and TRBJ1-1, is DAMVIQNPRYQVTQFGKPVTLSCSQTLNHNVMYWYQQKSSQAPKLLFHYYDKDFNNEADTPDNFQSRRPNTSFCFLDIRSPGLGDTAMYLCATSSFGANTEAFFGQGTRLTVV.

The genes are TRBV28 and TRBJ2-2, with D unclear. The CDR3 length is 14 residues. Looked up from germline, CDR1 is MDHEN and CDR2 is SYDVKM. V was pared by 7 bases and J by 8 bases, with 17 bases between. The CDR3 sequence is CASTPRPVGGELFF. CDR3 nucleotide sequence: TGTGCCAGCACCCCCCGACCGGTGGGGGGGGAGCTGTTTTTT.

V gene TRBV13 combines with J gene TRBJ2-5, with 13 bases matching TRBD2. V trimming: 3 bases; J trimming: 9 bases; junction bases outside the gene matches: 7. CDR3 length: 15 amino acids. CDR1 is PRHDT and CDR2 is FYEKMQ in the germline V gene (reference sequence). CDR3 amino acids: CASSFGTSGTGSQYF. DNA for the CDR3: TGTGCCAGCAGCTTTGGGACTAGCGGGACCGGGTCCCAGTACTTC.

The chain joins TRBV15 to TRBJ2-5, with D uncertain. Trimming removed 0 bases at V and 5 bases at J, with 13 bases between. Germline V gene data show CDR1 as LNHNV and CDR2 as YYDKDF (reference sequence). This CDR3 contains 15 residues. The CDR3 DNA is TGTGCCACCAGCAGAGAAGTTTGGGTGATGGAGACCCAGTACTTC. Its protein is CATSREVWVMETQYF. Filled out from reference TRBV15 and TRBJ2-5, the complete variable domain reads DAMVIQNPRYQVTQFGKPVTLSCSQTLNHNVMYWYQQKSSQAPKLLFHYYDKDFNNEADTPDNFQSRRPNTSFCFLDIRSPGLGDTAMYLCATSREVWVMETQYFGPGTRLLVL.

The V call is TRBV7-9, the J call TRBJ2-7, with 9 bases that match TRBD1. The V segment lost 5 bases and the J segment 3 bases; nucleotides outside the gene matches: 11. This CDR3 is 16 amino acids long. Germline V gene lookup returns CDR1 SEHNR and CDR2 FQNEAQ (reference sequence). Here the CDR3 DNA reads TGTGCCAGCAGCGGACTTATTGGACAGGGGTACTACGAGCAGTACTTC. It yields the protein CASSGLIGQGYYEQYF.

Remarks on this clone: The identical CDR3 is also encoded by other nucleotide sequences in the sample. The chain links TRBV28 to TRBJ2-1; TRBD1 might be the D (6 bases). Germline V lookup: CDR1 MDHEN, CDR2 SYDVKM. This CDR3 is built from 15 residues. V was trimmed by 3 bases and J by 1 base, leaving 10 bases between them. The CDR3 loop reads CASSFVQGSYNEQFF. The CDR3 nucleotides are TGTGCCAGCAGTTTCGTACAGGGATCCTACAATGAGCAGTTCTTC.

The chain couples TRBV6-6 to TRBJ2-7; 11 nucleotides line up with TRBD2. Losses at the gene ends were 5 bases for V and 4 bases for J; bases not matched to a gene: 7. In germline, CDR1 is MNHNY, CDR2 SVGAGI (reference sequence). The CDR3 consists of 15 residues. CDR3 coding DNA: TGTGCCAGCAGTCCCCCTAGCGGGAGGTCTTACGAGCAGTACTTC. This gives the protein CASSPPSGRSYEQYF.

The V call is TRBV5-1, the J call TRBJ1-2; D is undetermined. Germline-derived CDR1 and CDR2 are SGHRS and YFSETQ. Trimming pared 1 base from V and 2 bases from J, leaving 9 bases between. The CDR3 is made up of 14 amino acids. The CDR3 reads CASSLTEANYGYTF. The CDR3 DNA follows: TGCGCCAGCAGCTTGACAGAAGCGAACTATGGCTACACCTTC.

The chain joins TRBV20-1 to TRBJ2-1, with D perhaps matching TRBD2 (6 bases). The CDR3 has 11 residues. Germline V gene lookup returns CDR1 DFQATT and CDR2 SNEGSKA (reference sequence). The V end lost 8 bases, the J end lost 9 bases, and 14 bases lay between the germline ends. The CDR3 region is CSTQRVGEQFF. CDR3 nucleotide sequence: TGCAGTACCCAGCGGGTGGGTGAGCAGTTCTTC.

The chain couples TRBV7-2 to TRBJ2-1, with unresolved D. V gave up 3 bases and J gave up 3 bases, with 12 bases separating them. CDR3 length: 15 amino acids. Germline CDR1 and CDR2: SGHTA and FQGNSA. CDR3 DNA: TGTGCCAGCAGCTTGGGCGCCGCTCACTACAATGAGCAGTTCTTC. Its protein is CASSLGAAHYNEQFF.

The CDR3, as DNA: TGTGCCAGTAGTATCAGGGTAGGAGAGACCCAGTACTTC. It specifies CASSIRVGETQYF. This chain connects TRBV19 to TRBJ2-5; D possibly corresponds to TRBD1 (5 bases). CDR3 length: 13 residues. The germline V gene has CDR1 LNHDA and CDR2 SQIVND (reference sequence). V was trimmed by 3 bases and J by 4 bases, leaving 9 bases between them.

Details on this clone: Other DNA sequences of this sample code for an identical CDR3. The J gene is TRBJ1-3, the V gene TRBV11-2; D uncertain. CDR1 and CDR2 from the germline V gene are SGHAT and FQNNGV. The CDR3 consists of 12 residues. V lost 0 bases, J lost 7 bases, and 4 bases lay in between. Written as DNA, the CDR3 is TGTGCCAGCAGCTTAGAGGGGAACACCATATATTTT. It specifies CASSLEGNTIYF. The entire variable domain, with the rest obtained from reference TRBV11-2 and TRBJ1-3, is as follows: EAGVAQSPRYKIIEKRQSVAFWCNPISGHATLYWYQQILGQGPKLLIQFQNNGVVDDSQLPKDRFSAERLKGVDSTLKIQPAKLEDSAVYLCASSLEGNTIYFGEGSWLTVV.

CDR3 bases: TGTGCCAGCAATGACAGGGGGAGGACAGATACGCAGTATTTT. Its protein is CASNDRGRTDTQYF. This chain connects TRBV19 to TRBJ2-3; TRBD1 agrees at 9 bases. The germline CDR1 and CDR2 sequences are LNHDA and SQIVND (reference sequence). Trimming at V came to 9 bases and at J to 3 bases, leaving 7 bases not matched to a gene. The CDR3 runs 14 residues.

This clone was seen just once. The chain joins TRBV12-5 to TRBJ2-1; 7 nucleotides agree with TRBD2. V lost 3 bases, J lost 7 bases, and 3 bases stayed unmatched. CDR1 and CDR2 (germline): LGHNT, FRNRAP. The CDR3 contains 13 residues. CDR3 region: CASGFAGVNEQFF. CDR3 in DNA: TGTGCTAGTGGTTTCGCGGGAGTTAATGAGCAGTTCTTC.